This T cell receptor (beta chain) stems from a study of shared clonotypes between healthy human individuals. Here immunoSEQ multiplex PCR was the method, and the copy in TCRdb shows in-frame clones only, minus some. The profile covers a few million clones, with approximately 90% appearing a single time and roughly 0.15% taken by the ten largest. The CDR3 consists of 14 residues. V gave up 5 bases and J gave up 6 bases, with 16 bases separating them. From germline, CDR1 is SEHNR and CDR2 FQNEAQ (reference sequence). Regarding this clone: Its target is unknown.

Notes on the study in general: Non-shared clonotypes showed lower generation probabilities than clonotypes common to all four donors.

This clonotype was sampled from a man between 18 and 29 years old in good health. Material: naive CD4+ T cells sorted from blood. Subset noted: CD45RA+ positively selected. V and J are TRBV7-9 and TRBJ1-2; a possible D gene is TRBD1 (5 bases). The CDR3 spells CASSRDRYDDGYTF. The CDR3 nucleotides are TGTGCCAGCAGCAGGGACCGCTATGACGATGGCTACACCTTC.